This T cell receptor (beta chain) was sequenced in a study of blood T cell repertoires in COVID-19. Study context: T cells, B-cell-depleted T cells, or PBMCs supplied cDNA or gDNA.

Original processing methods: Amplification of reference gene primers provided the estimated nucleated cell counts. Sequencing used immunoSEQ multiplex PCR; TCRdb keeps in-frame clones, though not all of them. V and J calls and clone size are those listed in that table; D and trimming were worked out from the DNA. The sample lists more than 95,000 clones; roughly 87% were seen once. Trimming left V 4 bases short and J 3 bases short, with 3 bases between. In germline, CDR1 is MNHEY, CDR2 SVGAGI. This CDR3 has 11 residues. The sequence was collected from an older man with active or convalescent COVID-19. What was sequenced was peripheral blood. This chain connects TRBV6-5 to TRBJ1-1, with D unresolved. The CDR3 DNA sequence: TGTGCCAGCAGTTCAGACACTGAAGCTTTCTTT. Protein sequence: CASSSDTEAFF.